Sequencing of this T cell receptor beta chain was carried out in a study of immune heterogeneity within non-small cell lung tumors. Study in general: Of the tumors, 4 were squamous cell, some ten non-squamous, and 1 not otherwise specified. Study-wide results and caveats: Local T-cell repertoire clonality was correlated with local tumor mutational burden, and the correlation was positive. It was moderate in strength but statistically significant (R roughly 0.34).

This clonotype was detected a few times. Its antigen is currently unknown. The CDR3 is made up of 16 amino acids. Losses at the gene ends were 3 bases for V and 4 bases for J; bases not matched to a gene: 13. CDR1 is SQVTM, CDR2 ANQGSEA, per germline. TCR beta CDR3 amplification used multiplex PCR with 32 V and 13 J primers. TCRdb reprocessed the multiplex PCR reads via MiXCR and lists one record per CDR3 protein. The sample includes more than 2,000 distinct CDR3 sequences, roughly 25% of them seen just once. Bulk tumor genomic DNA served as template, at roughly 600 ng per sample. Far-apart biopsies, several per primary tumor, were taken during surgery. The study enrolled patients with untreated, newly diagnosed non-small cell lung cancer who underwent curative surgery. Donation came from patients with newly diagnosed non-small cell lung cancer who were having surgery with curative intent.

This receptor was obtained from a woman aged 55-75 years with non-small cell lung cancer. The specimen was lung tumor tissue. The J gene is TRBJ1-2, the V gene TRBV29-1; the match to TRBD1 covers 8 bases. CDR3 sequence reads: CSVEAGQVGRGYGYTF. The CDR3 DNA follows: TGCAGCGTTGAGGCGGGACAGGTGGGAAGAGGCTATGGCTACACCTTC.